This is a list of T cell receptor beta chains from one sample in a study of CD8 T cells in ankylosing spondylitis. TCRdb re-called the 5' RACE reads with MiXCR, one entry per CDR3 protein. The data show under 250,000 distinct CDR3 sequences, with about 10% seen just once and approximately 2.5% held by the top ten. Sequencing input: blood, either unsorted or a sorted T cell fraction (not recorded which). These TCRs come from a male donor with ankylosing spondylitis or in good health (not recorded which). The CDR3 runs from the conserved cysteine through the conserved F or W.

V gene	J gene	CDR3 protein
TRBV27	TRBJ2-7	CASSLSLAGTTYEQYF
TRBV20-1	TRBJ2-1	CSAGSGTGGNEQFF
TRBV5-6	TRBJ1-1	CASSWTGGTEAFF
TRBV3-1	TRBJ1-2	CASSQGSGGNYYGYTF
TRBV20-1	TRBJ2-3	CSARGEIGPGLAGFPGDTQYF
TRBV29-1	TRBJ1-2	CSVEDRGNYGYTF
TRBV12-3/TRBV12-4	TRBJ1-2	CAISRAKNPNYGYTF
TRBV11-2	TRBJ2-5	CASSLSDGSQETQYF
TRBV2	TRBJ1-2	CASRKTGTSNYGYTF
TRBV30	TRBJ2-7	CAWSEPDRYYEQYF
TRBV5-1	TRBJ2-5	CASSPGTKETQYF
TRBV2	TRBJ1-6	CASSYRGQSLHF
TRBV29-1	TRBJ1-1	CSVRRMNTEAFF
TRBV4-2	TRBJ2-7	CASSQDSETDSYEQYF
TRBV12-3/TRBV12-4	TRBJ1-2	CASSLLAGTPYPRTF
TRBV5-1	TRBJ1-1	CASSPEAPTEAFF
TRBV12-3/TRBV12-4	TRBJ2-3	CASSQPGADTQYF
TRBV9	TRBJ2-7	CASSPREAGYEQYF
TRBV7-9	TRBJ2-3	CASSRRLAGASTDTQYF
TRBV5-1	TRBJ2-3	CASSALAGDGDTQYF
TRBV4-2	TRBJ2-7	CASSQELRLAGFSYEQYF
TRBV6-5	TRBJ2-5	CASSYSGLRETQYF
TRBV6-2/TRBV6-3	TRBJ2-7	CASSFPPSGRDNEQYF
TRBV4-1	TRBJ1-3	CASSQPGSRPGSGNTIYF
TRBV18	TRBJ1-1	CASSSGTDTEAFF
TRBV6-1	TRBJ1-2	CASSKRAVDNGYTF
TRBV12-3/TRBV12-4	TRBJ2-3	CASSRDLAGEPSTDTQYF
TRBV5-1	TRBJ2-7	CASSTRREDEQYF
TRBV7-2	TRBJ2-7	CASSFHGPLTGGEQYF
TRBV5-1	TRBJ1-2	CASSLPGQGARDGYTF
TRBV10-3	TRBJ2-7	CAIKQVYEQYF
TRBV20-1	TRBJ1-2	CSAPGTNYGYTF
TRBV18	TRBJ2-2	CASSPRDPANTGELFF
TRBV6-1	TRBJ2-4	CASSESSGGVGAKNIQYF
TRBV30	TRBJ1-2	CAWSARWALRGDSYGYTF
TRBV11-1	TRBJ2-1	CASSKLAASGASYNEQFF
TRBV6-5	TRBJ1-1	CASSYSIPGVEGKAFF
TRBV7-9	TRBJ2-1	CAIMPGGDNEQFF
TRBV20-1	TRBJ2-1	CSAYSGGADRSYNEQFF
TRBV6-1	TRBJ2-3	CASHGTGASTDTQYF
TRBV7-2	TRBJ1-2	CASSLALQGGYYGYTF
TRBV20-1	TRBJ1-4	CSALRIFDGREKLFF
TRBV9	TRBJ2-5	CASSVEVAPEGAQYF
TRBV20-1	TRBJ2-1	CSATFHKSSYNEQFF
TRBV2	TRBJ1-1	CASSEARLPGTGGTEAFF